Listed here are 15 T cell receptor beta chains from one sample, sequenced in a study of cytomegalovirus exposure and HLA in healthy donors. Method: immunoSEQ multiplex PCR; TCRdb's copy keeps in-frame clones and lacks some. This sample carries about 140,000 clones, around four fifths of them seen once, and the ten largest clones take 25% to 30%. Sequencing was done on a sample of PBMCs. The receptors stem from a man aged 30 to 39 in good health and CMV-seropositive.

The chain joins TRBV27 to TRBJ2-1; 7 bases fit TRBD2. J lost 7 bases, V lost 6 bases, and 12 bases had no gene match. The CDR3 covers 15 residues. Per germline, CDR1 MNHEY and CDR2 SMNVEV (reference sequence). This chain's CDR3 is CASSARGRERNEQFF. The CDR3 region has the DNA TGTGCCAGCAGCGCCAGAGGGCGGGAGAGGAATGAGCAGTTCTTC.

Here the CDR3 DNA reads TGTGCCAGTAGTGACCGGGGGGGCACGGCTGAAGCTTTCTTT. Translating gives CASSDRGGTAEAFF. The chain uses TRBV19 and TRBJ1-1, with D perhaps matching TRBD1 (6 bases). The germline V gene encodes CDR1 LNHDA and CDR2 SQIVND (reference sequence). The V gene lost 5 bases and the J gene lost 6 bases, with 16 bases spanning the gap. The CDR3 spans 14 residues.

A note on this clone: The sample carries other DNA sequences with the same CDR3. The genes are TRBV15 and TRBJ1-4; a possible D gene is TRBD1 (6 bases). The CDR3 is made up of 15 amino acids. Germline V gene sequence: CDR1 LNHNV, CDR2 YYDKDF (reference sequence). Trimming stripped 0 bases from V and 2 bases from J, with 7 bases between. CDR3 amino acids: CATSREGATNEKLFF. CDR3 bases: TGTGCCACCAGCAGAGAGGGGGCGACTAATGAAAAACTGTTTTTT.

J is TRBJ2-1 and V is TRBV7-3; 8 bases fit TRBD2. Unmatched junction bases numbered 12, after V lost 5 bases and J lost 0 bases. The germline V gene encodes CDR1 SGHTA and CDR2 FQGTGA. There are 18 residues in the CDR3. The CDR3, as DNA: TGTGCCAGCAGCCATTCCCCCACTAGCGGACCCTCCTACAATGAGCAGTTCTTC. Protein: CASSHSPTSGPSYNEQFF.

This clone was seen just once. V usage is TRBV7-9 and J usage is TRBJ1-2; 10 bases map to TRBD1. V was clipped by 3 bases and J by 8 bases; unmatched bases: 9. This CDR3 has 15 amino acids. CDR1 is SEHNR, CDR2 FQNEAQ, per germline (reference sequence). The DNA for the CDR3 is TGTGCCAGCAGCTTGGCCCCGGGACAGGGGATAGGCTACACCTTC. Translating gives CASSLAPGQGIGYTF. Combining the CDR3 with reference TRBV7-9 and TRBJ1-2 gives the whole variable domain DTGVSQNPRHKITKRGQNVTFRCDPISEHNRLYWYRQTLGQGPEFLTYFQNEAQLEKSRLLSDRFSAERPKGSFSTLEIQRTEQGDSAMYLCASSLAPGQGIGYTFGSGTRLTVV.

The chain combines TRBV11-1 with TRBJ1-1, with 8 bases lining up with TRBD1. The V gene end was trimmed by 6 bases and the J gene end by 1 base; junction bases not matched to a gene: 7. Germline CDR1 reads SGHAT; CDR2 reads FQDESV (reference sequence). This CDR3 is built from 15 residues. The CDR3 reads CASRHTTGENTEAFF. DNA for the CDR3: TGTGCCAGCAGACACACGACAGGGGAGAACACTGAAGCTTTCTTT.

The CDR3 DNA reads as TGTGCCTGGATCTCGACCCCGGCAGGGGGATATGGCTACACCTTC. It codes for CAWISTPAGGYGYTF. The chain carries TRBV30 and TRBJ1-2; 7 nucleotides align to TRBD1. The CDR3 runs 15 residues. From germline, CDR1 is GTSNPN and CDR2 SVGIG (reference sequence). J gave up 5 bases and V 4 bases, and 13 bases lay outside the gene matches.

This clone was counted once. The chain links TRBV10-1 to TRBJ2-3; TRBD2 aligns across 11 bases. J lost 11 bases, V lost 0 bases, and 1 base had no gene match. CDR3 size: 13 residues. Per germline, CDR1 WNHNN and CDR2 SYGVQD (reference sequence). CDR3 residues: CASSESTSGGQYF. CDR3 DNA: TGCGCCAGCAGTGAGTCTACTAGCGGGGGGCAGTATTTT.

The chain recombines TRBV29-1 with TRBJ1-2; D gene uncertain. Trimming left V 0 bases short and J 5 bases short, with 7 bases between. This CDR3 is 12 amino acids long. CDR1 is SQVTM, CDR2 ANQGSEA, per germline. DNA for the CDR3: TGCAGCGTTGAAGATAATGCGTATGGCTACACCTTC. This sequence encodes CSVEDNAYGYTF.

This clone was observed once. The rearrangement links TRBV27 to TRBJ1-2; D is unresolved. Per germline, CDR1 MNHEY and CDR2 SMNVEV (reference sequence). The CDR3 runs 13 residues. Between the trimmed V and J ends, which lost 1 base and 2 bases, there was a span of 5 bases. The chain's CDR3 is CASSLYQNYGYTF. The DNA of the CDR3 is TGTGCCAGCAGTTTATACCAGAACTATGGCTACACCTTC.

The V call is TRBV5-4, the J call TRBJ2-7; TRBD2 aligns across 7 bases. The V segment lost 7 bases and the J segment 5 bases; nucleotides outside the gene matches: 12. This CDR3 comprises 14 residues. CDR1 is SGHNT, CDR2 YYREEE, per germline (reference sequence). This CDR3 reads CASGPGGGPNEQYF. As DNA, the CDR3 is TGTGCCAGCGGCCCCGGGGGAGGGCCGAACGAGCAGTACTTC.

This clone was seen just once. The chain has TRBV6-6 and TRBJ1-1, with D maybe TRBD1 (6 bases). The CDR3 loop spans 14 amino acids. Trimming left V 8 bases short and J 0 bases short, with 13 bases between. The germline V gene encodes CDR1 MNHNY and CDR2 SVGAGI (reference sequence). CDR3 region: CASGQGSMNTEAFF. The CDR3 DNA reads TGTGCCAGCGGGCAGGGGAGCATGAACACTGAAGCTTTCTTT.

The V and J genes are TRBV5-1 and TRBJ2-3, with D perhaps TRBD2 (5 bases). The V gene lost 0 bases and the J gene lost 2 bases, with 10 bases spanning the gap. CDR1 and CDR2 from the germline V gene are SGHRS and YFSETQ. There are 15 residues in the CDR3. The CDR3 spells CASSLGDGNTDTQYF. The CDR3 DNA sequence: TGCGCCAGCAGCTTGGGAGACGGGAACACAGATACGCAGTATTTT.

This clone was seen many times. The chain is built from TRBV7-9 and TRBJ2-7; TRBD2 aligns across 10 bases. The CDR3 loop spans 14 amino acids. V shed 4 bases, J shed 4 bases, and the junction held 4 bases outside the gene matches. Germline-derived CDR1 and CDR2 are SEHNR and FQNEAQ (reference sequence). The CDR3 reads CASSWTSGEYEQYF. The CDR3 DNA sequence: TGTGCCAGCAGCTGGACTAGCGGAGAGTACGAGCAGTACTTC.

J is TRBJ2-2 and V is TRBV9; weak D call: TRBD2 (6 bases). V lost 0 bases and J 0 bases, leaving 9 bases between the germline ends. Per the germline V gene, CDR1 is SGDLS and CDR2 is YYNGEE. There are 16 residues in the CDR3. The CDR3 bases are TGTGCCAGCAGCGTAGGGCTAGCGCCGAACACCGGGGAGCTGTTTTTT. Protein sequence: CASSVGLAPNTGELFF.